This T cell receptor (beta chain) came from a study of blood T cell repertoires in COVID-19. Background on the study: Specimens from acute and convalescent COVID-19 originated in the United States, Italy and Spain. T cells, B-cell-depleted T cells, or PBMCs supplied cDNA or gDNA.

Germline V gene sequence: CDR1 MNHEY, CDR2 SVGEGT. V shed 4 bases and J shed 2 bases, with 15 bases lying between them. The CDR3 extends over 15 amino acids. Original handling: How many nucleated cells were present was estimated from reference gene primer amplification. The table came from immunoSEQ multiplex PCR; TCRdb's copy has only in-frame clones and leaves some out. V, J and clone size reflect that table, while D and trimming were determined from the DNA. The sample has just over 80,000 clones; over 60% are singletons. Sample: peripheral blood. This sequence was found in a woman older than 75 with active or convalescent COVID-19. The V gene is TRBV6-2 or TRBV6-3, the J gene TRBJ2-7, with TRBD2 as a possible D gene (6 bases). The CDR3 DNA is TGTGCCAGCAGTTCCTGGAGGGCCCCAACCTACGAGCAGTACTTC. Translating it yields CASSSWRAPTYEQYF.